The source of this T cell receptor beta chain is a study of beta chain features in type 1 diabetes. This clone was recorded a few times. Since all of the isolated RNA was reverse transcribed, expressed TCRB transcripts were what got sequenced. Clones were read by immunoSEQ multiplex PCR, and TCRdb kept only the in-frame ones, dropping some. There are 330,000 or so clones in the sample; around 13% occur only once, and around 7% lies in the top ten. The CDR3 has 15 residues. CDR1 is MNHEY and CDR2 is SVGAGI in the germline V gene. The ends were cut back, 0 bases at V and 7 bases at J, with 13 bases in the middle.

The clonotype originates from a man younger than 45 in good health. The chain couples TRBV6-5 to TRBJ2-1, with D maybe TRBD1 (5 bases). Sequencing used central memory CD4+ T cells from blood. The CDR3 DNA reads TGTGCCAGCAGTTACTCTCAGGGCGTTTTTAATGAGCAGTTCTTC. As protein: CASSYSQGVFNEQFF.